This T cell receptor (beta chain) came from a study of blood T cells in healthy people across ages. Study-level points and caveats: Long-lived donors exceeded aged donors in naive CD4+ cells and diversity.

With respect to this clonotype: Its antigen remains unidentified.

The authors ran a second PCR of about 6 to 11 cycles using a sample-barcoded 5' primer and a J-beta primer mix. TCRdb independently ran MiXCR on the 5' RACE reads; one entry per CDR3 protein. The table lists roughly 1,000,000 distinct CDR3 sequences, approximately 26% of them singletons, with 0.65% to 0.75% in the top ten. The sample also formed part of further work on T cells of mothers and their children. That investigation notes: Each child contributed some 3 million TCR beta CDR3 reads, while each mother contributed over 9.5 million. Researchers report slightly higher, though non-significant, overlap in related mother-child pairs than in unrelated pairs.

The specimen sequenced was blood. This receptor was obtained from a girl aged 2 to 9 in good health.

The CDR3 DNA reads TGTGCCAGCAGCGTAGGCGTGGGAGGAAACACCATATATTTT. Translated: CASSVGVGGNTIYF. This chain joins TRBV9 and TRBJ1-3; D ambiguous. Germline assignment: CDR1 SGDLS and CDR2 YYNGEE. The CDR3 loop spans 14 amino acids. Trimming cost V 0 bases and J 4 bases, with 8 bases left between them.